This T cell receptor beta chain was recovered during a study of blood T cell repertoires in COVID-19. Assignment of participants to cohorts was predicated upon participant-reported clinical history. Some clones are missing from TCRdb's copy, which holds only in-frame ones; the method was immunoSEQ multiplex PCR. The repertoire includes under 300,000 clones, about 87% of them detected once, and around 1.6% sits in the top ten. Between the trimmed V and J ends, which lost 3 bases and 0 bases, there was a span of 8 bases. Germline values: CDR1 MDHEN, CDR2 SYDVKM. The CDR3 contains 14 residues. The chain recombines TRBV28 with TRBJ1-1; a weak D match, TRBD1 (6 bases). This receptor was identified in a woman aged 45 to 65 who had recovered from COVID-19. What was sequenced was PBMCs or T cells enriched from blood (not recorded which). CDR3 nucleotides: TGTGCCAGCAGTTTCCAGGGGATGAACACTGAAGCTTTCTTT. It translates to CASSFQGMNTEAFF.